What follows are 27 T cell receptor beta chains derived from one specimen sequenced in a study of T cell repertoires in cytomegalovirus infection. MiXCR was run by TCRdb on the reads, yielding one entry per CDR3 protein. Of about 460,000 distinct CDR3 sequences in the sample, roughly 10% were seen once. The sequenced sample was PBMCs. Receptors were obtained from a human donor in good health (CMV status not recorded). Some clones in this sample may be carry-over from other donors' samples.

In this sample, this clonotype turned up many times. V gene TRBV6-1 combines with J gene TRBJ1-2, with TRBD1 as a possible D gene (5 bases). CDR1 is MNHNS, CDR2 SASEGT, per germline. This CDR3 spans 10 amino acids. The DNA for the CDR3 is TGTGTCACAGGAAGCTATGGCTACACCTTC. It is translated as CVTGSYGYTF.

This clonotype was seen ten or more times. CDR3: CASTLEASGVYNEQFF. The CDR3 DNA reads as TGCGCCAGCACCCTCGAGGCTAGCGGAGTCTACAATGAGCAGTTCTTC. V usage is TRBV4-1 and J usage is TRBJ2-1; 7 nucleotides line up with TRBD2. Looked up from germline, CDR1 is MGHRA and CDR2 is YSYEKL. This CDR3 region has 16 residues. The V gene end was trimmed by 7 bases and the J gene end by 3 bases; junction bases not matched to a gene: 12.

In its sample, this clonotype was seen many times. This chain joins TRBV6-1 and TRBJ1-1, with D tentatively TRBD1 (5 bases). This CDR3 comprises 13 residues. Germline CDR1 is MNHNS and CDR2 is SASEGT. V was clipped by 7 bases and J by 5 bases, with 14 bases between them. The chain's CDR3 is CASTWGVRTEAFF. The CDR3 DNA sequence: TGTGCCAGCACCTGGGGGGTTCGGACTGAAGCTTTCTTT.

Ten or more counts support this clonotype. The chain carries TRBV7-9 and TRBJ2-3, with a tentative D call TRBD2 (7 bases). Trimming pared 4 bases from V and 2 bases from J, leaving 13 bases between. Germline V gene sequence: CDR1 SEHNR, CDR2 FQNEAQ (reference sequence). The CDR3 is 15 amino acids. CDR3 sequence: CASSSGRGPTDTQYF. CDR3 DNA sequence: TGTGCCAGCAGCTCGGGGCGGGGGCCCACAGATACGCAGTATTTT.

V is TRBV5-4 and J is TRBJ2-3; D might be TRBD1 (6 bases). Trimming took 3 bases from V and 4 from J, leaving 12 bases between them. The CDR3 covers 14 residues. Germline loops: CDR1 SGHNT, CDR2 YYREEE (reference sequence). The DNA for the CDR3 is TGTGCCAGCAGCTCACAGGGAGCGTCAGATACGCAGTATTTT. This sequence encodes CASSSQGASDTQYF.

This clonotype was recorded many times. This sequence joins TRBV12-3 or TRBV12-4 and TRBJ1-1, with TRBD1 matching over 7 bases. The V and J ends lost 3 bases and 3 bases, in that order; junction bases with no gene match: 4. CDR3 length: 14 amino acids. CDR3 amino acids: CASSFRGRDTEAFF. DNA of the CDR3: TGTGCCAGCAGTTTTAGGGGGCGGGACACTGAAGCTTTCTTT.

This clonotype appeared many times. At one boundary the junction diverges from the germline segment, which might be a read error. The chain combines TRBV7-7 with TRBJ2-7; D possibly corresponds to TRBD1 (6 bases). Germline V gene lookup returns CDR1 SSHAT and CDR2 FNYEAQ (reference sequence). This CDR3 comprises 13 residues. The CDR3 region has the DNA TGTGCTAGCAGCTTGGGCAGGGGTGACGAGCAGTACTTC. It yields the protein CASSLGRGDEQYF.

This clonotype occurred many times. The J gene is TRBJ2-7, the V gene TRBV10-3; 9 positions agree with TRBD1. The CDR3 has 13 amino acids. The V gene end was trimmed by 6 bases and the J gene end by 4 bases; junction bases not matched to a gene: 4. The germline V gene has CDR1 ENHRY and CDR2 SYGVKD. The CDR3 is CAIRPTGGYEQYF. The CDR3, as DNA: TGTGCCATCAGACCGACAGGGGGATACGAGCAGTACTTC.

Notes on this clonotype: Compared with germline, one end of the junction differs, possibly owing to a read error. This chain connects TRBV4-1 to TRBJ2-2; D is perhaps TRBD2 (5 bases). The CDR3 covers 15 residues. Germline V CDR1 and CDR2: MGHRA, YSYEKL. The CDR3 coding sequence is TGTGCCAGCAGCCAAGAACGAGCGGACACCGGGGAGCTGTTTTTT. Its protein is CASSQERADTGELFF.

Note on this clonotype: Since a much larger clone is just one base distant, this may be a read error. The CDR3 does not end in the conserved phenylalanine or tryptophan, so this is likely a read error. This chain uses TRBV10-3 with TRBJ1-1; possible D gene TRBD1, 6 bases. Germline lookup yields CDR1 ENHRY and CDR2 SYGVKD. The V gene lost 10 bases and the J gene lost 5 bases, with 17 bases spanning the gap. The CDR3 is 13 residues long. This CDR3 is CATRAQGRTEAFS. The CDR3 DNA reads TGTGCCACAAGAGCGCAGGGGAGGACTGAAGCTTTCTCT.

The table lists this clonotype with many counts. The chain's CDR3 is CASSPSPLTEDQYF. In DNA form, the CDR3 reads TGTGCCAGCAGCCCGTCTCCGTTGACAGAGGACCAGTACTTC. The chain is built from TRBV7-9 and TRBJ2-4; D perhaps matches TRBD1 (5 bases). The CDR3 sequence is 14 residues long. The V gene's germline CDR1 is SEHNR and CDR2 FQNEAQ (reference sequence). V was trimmed by 5 bases and J by 13 bases, leaving 21 bases between them. Full variable domain (remainder filled in from reference TRBV7-9 and TRBJ2-4): DTGVSQNPRHKITKRGQNVTFRCDPISEHNRLYWYRQTLGQGPEFLTYFQNEAQLEKSRLLSDRFSAERPKGSFSTLEIQRTEQGDSAMYLCASSPSPLTEDQYFGAGTRLSVL.

The sample holds many counts of this clonotype. The chain employs TRBV7-3 and TRBJ2-5, with 7 bases identical to TRBD1. The ends lost 5 bases at V and 5 bases at J; junction bases unmatched: 8. The length of the CDR3 is 14 residues. From germline, CDR1 is SGHTA and CDR2 FQGTGA. The CDR3 region has the DNA TGTGCCAGCAGCCGTACAGGGGCGCGCGAGACCCAGTACTTC. Translating it yields CASSRTGARETQYF.

This clonotype was seen ten or more times. J is TRBJ1-5 and V is TRBV28, with D possibly matching TRBD1 (6 bases). CDR1 MDHEN and CDR2 SYDVKM come from the germline V gene. CDR3 length: 16 amino acids. Deletions cut 6 bases from V and 0 bases from J, with 15 bases between. The CDR3 spells CASRIEGTYSNQPQHF. The CDR3 nucleotides are TGTGCCAGCAGGATAGAAGGGACATATAGCAATCAGCCCCAGCATTTT.

A few counts support this clonotype. The genes are TRBV5-1 and TRBJ1-1, with D uncertain. V lost 3 bases and J lost 4, with 13 bases in between. CDR3 length: 14 amino acids. Germline V gene lookup returns CDR1 SGHRS and CDR2 YFSETQ. CDR3 nucleotides: TGCGCCAGCAGCTCGGACGGGTTGGCCACTGAAGCTTTCTTT. Translated, it gives CASSSDGLATEAFF.

This clonotype was detected ten times or more. The V call is TRBV7-8, the J call TRBJ1-1; TRBD1 might be the D (5 bases). CDR3 size: 15 residues. Germline V lookup: CDR1 SGHVS, CDR2 FQNEAQ. V lost 3 bases and J 5 bases, leaving 16 bases between the germline ends. In DNA form, the CDR3 reads TGTGCCAGCAGCTTTCCGCAGGGAGAGAGGACTGAAGCTTTCTTT. Its protein product is CASSFPQGERTEAFF.

At least ten counts were recorded for this clonotype. The chain joins TRBV3-1 to TRBJ2-7; D is unclear. CDR1 and CDR2 (germline): LGHDT, YNNKEL (reference sequence). CDR3 size: 14 residues. The V end was cut by 0 bases, the J end by 6 bases, with 12 bases between. The CDR3 DNA sequence: TGTGCCAGCAGCCAAGATCAGGCTCCTCGCGAGCAGTACTTC. Translation gives CASSQDQAPREQYF.

J is TRBJ2-3 and V is TRBV2; D may be TRBD1 or TRBD2 (5 bases each). Trimming shortened V by 6 bases and J by 2 bases, and 12 bases separated the two germline ends. Germline loops: CDR1 SNHLY, CDR2 FYNNEI. This CDR3 has 14 amino acids. The chain's CDR3 is CASSVGTNTDTQYF. The CDR3 DNA reads as TGTGCCAGCAGCGTAGGGACCAACACAGATACGCAGTATTTT.

The chain links TRBV3-1 to TRBJ2-7, with D uncertain. This CDR3 spans 16 amino acids. V was trimmed by 0 bases and J by 2 bases, leaving 14 bases between them. CDR1 is LGHDT and CDR2 is YNNKEL in the germline V gene (reference sequence). CDR3 nucleotides: TGTGCCAGCAGCCAAGATTCTTGGCAGTGGGCCTACGAGCAGTACTTC. It is translated as CASSQDSWQWAYEQYF.

This clonotype occurred many times. V gene TRBV7-2 combines with J gene TRBJ1-2, with a possible D match to TRBD1 (6 bases). Germline-derived CDR1 and CDR2 are SGHTA and FQGNSA. Trimming took 6 bases from V and 8 from J, leaving 16 bases between them. The CDR3 runs to 13 residues. DNA of the CDR3: TGTGCCAGCAGTTCTACAGGGAAGGGCGGCTACACCTTC. Translated, it gives CASSSTGKGGYTF. The full variable domain, in which reference TRBV7-2 and TRBJ1-2 provide the parts outside the CDR3, is GAGVSQSPSNKVTEKGKDVELRCDPISGHTALYWYRQSLGQGLEFLIYFQGNSAPDKSGLPSDRFSAERTGGSVSTLTIQRTQQEDSAVYLCASSSTGKGGYTFGSGTRLTVV.

The chain is built from TRBV27 and TRBJ2-7, with D possibly being TRBD1 or TRBD2 (5 bases each). This CDR3 spans 14 amino acids. V gave up 6 bases and J gave up 3 bases, with 15 bases separating them. From germline, CDR1 is MNHEY and CDR2 SMNVEV (reference sequence). The CDR3 DNA is TGTGCCAGCAGAAATTTGGGACGGTTCTACGAGCAGTACTTC. This sequence encodes CASRNLGRFYEQYF.

This clonotype was picked up a small number of times. The chain recombines TRBV12-3 or TRBV12-4 with TRBJ2-1; TRBD2 is a possible D gene (6 bases). The CDR3 has 14 residues. Trimming took off 5 bases at V and 9 bases at J, with 17 bases between the two ends. The CDR3 DNA reads TGTGCCAGCAGTGGAAGCGCGGGGCCCGCTGAGCAGTTCTTC. Translated, it gives CASSGSAGPAEQFF.

The rearrangement links TRBV28 to TRBJ1-2; D is uncertain. CDR1 is MDHEN, CDR2 SYDVKM, per germline. V lost 6 bases and J 0 bases, leaving 11 bases between the germline ends. There are 14 residues in the CDR3. The CDR3 region is CASSPTGANYGYTF. The CDR3 coding sequence is TGTGCCAGCAGCCCTACCGGAGCTAACTATGGCTACACCTTC.

This clonotype has just a few counts. The V gene is TRBV20-1, the J gene TRBJ1-2; a possible D gene is TRBD1 (6 bases). Per the germline V gene, CDR1 is DFQATT and CDR2 is SNEGSKA (reference sequence). CDR3 length equals 13 residues. The V gene lost 3 bases and the J gene lost 4 bases, with 12 bases spanning the gap. The CDR3 sequence: CSASADRSYGYTF. Here the CDR3 DNA reads TGCAGTGCTAGTGCGGACAGAAGCTATGGCTACACCTTC.

In its sample, this clonotype was seen a few times. This rearrangement joins TRBV29-1 to TRBJ1-1; 8 nucleotides line up with TRBD1. V shed 4 bases and J 0 bases; nucleotides not matched to a gene: 10. CDR1 is SQVTM and CDR2 is ANQGSEA in the germline V gene. The CDR3 has 16 amino acids. CDR3 loop: CSVGGQAGVMNTEAFF. The CDR3 coding sequence is TGCAGCGTTGGGGGACAGGCGGGGGTCATGAACACTGAAGCTTTCTTT.

This clonotype occurred a few times. The V gene is TRBV19, the J gene TRBJ1-5; 8 bases line up with TRBD1. The J segment lost 6 bases and the V segment lost 5 bases, leaving 12 bases of the junction unmatched. Looked up from germline, CDR1 is LNHDA and CDR2 is SQIVND (reference sequence). This CDR3 has 16 amino acids. The CDR3 DNA follows: TGTGCCAGTAGTTCGGTGGACAGGGTGATGGGTCAGCCCCAGCATTTT. Translated, it gives CASSSVDRVMGQPQHF.

CDR3 sequence (DNA): TGTGCCAGCAGCCGGGGGGGCGCCAGGACTGAAGCTTTCTTT. This sequence encodes CASSRGGARTEAFF. This chain links TRBV28 with TRBJ1-1; D is possibly TRBD1 (6 bases). V was pared by 6 bases and J by 5 bases, with 16 bases between. The CDR3 length is 14 residues. Germline V lookup: CDR1 MDHEN, CDR2 SYDVKM.

The chain combines TRBV6-2 or TRBV6-3 with TRBJ2-1, with D maybe TRBD2 (7 bases). With 5 bases removed from V and 4 bases from J, the gap between germline ends came to 18 bases. This CDR3 comprises 16 residues. Germline values: CDR1 MNHEY, CDR2 SVGEGT. The CDR3 nucleotides read TGTGCCAGCAGTCCCATCCCCGGGGGGCGATACAATGAGCAGTTCTTC. Its translation is CASSPIPGGRYNEQFF.